This T cell receptor beta chain was sequenced during a study of OX40 agonist ivuxolimab in advanced cancers. Study information: Dose-escalation patients' cancers were hepatocellular carcinoma, melanoma, renal cell or head and neck cancer.

Clones were read by immunoSEQ multiplex PCR, and TCRdb kept only the in-frame ones, dropping some. The sample holds nearly 60,000 clones, roughly four fifths seen once. CDR3 size: 14 residues. Looked up from germline, CDR1 is SGHAT and CDR2 is FQNNGV. Trimming removed 5 bases from V and 4 bases from J, with 12 bases in between. This clone was recorded a few times. This specimen consisted of CD4+ or CD8+ T cells sorted from blood, obtained in a trial of the OX40 agonist ivuxolimab. The TCR comes from an adult with an advanced solid tumor such as melanoma, head and neck, liver or kidney cancer. V gene TRBV11-2 combines with J gene TRBJ1-5, with D unresolved. DNA for the CDR3: TGTGCCAGCAGCCAGGTAACGGGTAATCAGCCCCAGCATTTT. Protein sequence: CASSQVTGNQPQHF.